This is a list of T cell receptor beta chains from one sample in a study of blood T cell repertoires in COVID-19. Sequencing used immunoSEQ multiplex PCR; TCRdb keeps in-frame clones, though not all of them. The sample contains a few hundred thousand clones, more than 75% of which appear only once. Sequences were obtained from peripheral blood. The receptors come from a man in his forties who had recovered from COVID-19. CDR3s include the opening cysteine and the closing phenylalanine or tryptophan. The D gene is left open where the match is weak. Clone size is shown for a subset of rows, as once, few, many or a class of expanded clone.

v_gene: TRBV6-5; j_gene: TRBJ2-7; len: 15; d_gene: TRBD1; abundance: -; CDR3aa: CASSPTGEVSYEQYF; CDR3nt: TGTGCCAGCAGCCCGACAGGGGAGGTCTCCTACGAGCAGTACTTC
v_gene: TRBV7-2; j_gene: TRBJ2-6; len: 17; d_gene: TRBD2; abundance: -; CDR3aa: CASSGLAGDSGANVLTF; CDR3nt: TGTGCCAGCAGCGGACTAGCGGGAGACTCTGGGGCCAACGTCCTGACTTTC
v_gene: TRBV12-5; j_gene: TRBJ2-7; len: 11; d_gene: -; abundance: -; CDR3aa: CASGFGDEQYF; CDR3nt: TGTGCTAGTGGTTTTGGAGACGAGCAGTACTTC
v_gene: TRBV15; j_gene: TRBJ2-3; len: 13; d_gene: -; abundance: once; CDR3aa: CATSPQGWDTQYF; CDR3nt: TGTGCCACCAGTCCGCAGGGGTGGGATACGCAGTATTTT
v_gene: TRBV2; j_gene: TRBJ2-3; len: 13; d_gene: TRBD1; abundance: -; CDR3aa: CASTGQGTDTQYF; CDR3nt: TGTGCCAGCACCGGACAGGGGACGGATACGCAGTATTTT
v_gene: TRBV9; j_gene: TRBJ2-7; len: 14; d_gene: -; abundance: -; CDR3aa: CASSVGGDPAEQYF; CDR3nt: TGTGCCAGCAGCGTAGGCGGGGACCCGGCCGAGCAGTACTTC
v_gene: TRBV7-9; j_gene: TRBJ2-7; len: 12; d_gene: -; abundance: -; CDR3aa: CASSLIIYEQYF; CDR3nt: TGTGCCAGCAGCTTAATCATTTACGAGCAGTACTTC
v_gene: TRBV6-5; j_gene: TRBJ1-1; len: 14; d_gene: -; abundance: few; CDR3aa: CAIKPRTANTEAFF; CDR3nt: TGTGCCATAAAACCCAGGACAGCGAACACTGAAGCTTTCTTT
v_gene: TRBV4-2; j_gene: TRBJ1-4; len: 15; d_gene: TRBD1; abundance: -; CDR3aa: CASSPQDRGEEKLFF; CDR3nt: TGTGCCAGCAGCCCCCAGGACAGGGGAGAGGAAAAACTGTTTTTT
v_gene: TRBV29-1; j_gene: TRBJ2-7; len: 12; d_gene: -; abundance: -; CDR3aa: CSVELTGNEQYF; CDR3nt: TGCAGCGTTGAATTAACAGGAAACGAGCAGTACTTC
v_gene: TRBV12-3/TRBV12-4; j_gene: TRBJ1-2; len: 13; d_gene: TRBD1; abundance: -; CDR3aa: CASSPTGVGGYTF; CDR3nt: TGTGCCAGCAGTCCCACAGGGGTAGGCGGCTACACCTTC
v_gene: TRBV6-5; j_gene: TRBJ2-1; len: 13; d_gene: -; abundance: -; CDR3aa: CASGWSNYNEQFF; CDR3nt: TGTGCCAGCGGGTGGAGTAATTACAATGAGCAGTTCTTC
v_gene: TRBV6-2/TRBV6-3; j_gene: TRBJ2-2; len: 16; d_gene: -; abundance: once; CDR3aa: CASSYGGPGNTGELFF; CDR3nt: TGTGCCAGCAGTTACGGAGGACCTGGGAACACCGGGGAGCTGTTTTTT
v_gene: TRBV10-3; j_gene: TRBJ2-5; len: 12; d_gene: -; abundance: -; CDR3aa: CAIREDNSALYF; CDR3nt: TGTGCCATCAGGGAGGACAACTCCGCTCTCTACTTC
v_gene: TRBV9; j_gene: TRBJ2-2; len: 15; d_gene: -; abundance: once; CDR3aa: CASSVVGLPRGELFF; CDR3nt: TGTGCCAGCAGCGTAGTGGGCCTCCCAAGGGGGGAGCTGTTTTTT
v_gene: TRBV6-5; j_gene: TRBJ2-5; len: 15; d_gene: TRBD1; abundance: -; CDR3aa: CASTLTGVRQETQYF; CDR3nt: TGTGCCAGCACCCTGACAGGGGTTAGGCAAGAGACCCAGTACTTC
v_gene: TRBV3-1/TRBV3-2; j_gene: TRBJ2-1; len: 14; d_gene: -; abundance: -; CDR3aa: CASSTHIGAHEQFF; CDR3nt: TGTGCCAGCAGCACCCATATAGGGGCCCATGAGCAGTTCTTC
v_gene: TRBV11-2; j_gene: TRBJ2-7; len: 12; d_gene: TRBD2; abundance: -; CDR3aa: CASSSGGLAGRF; CDR3nt: TGTGCCAGCAGCTCTGGCGGACTAGCGGGACGCTTC
v_gene: TRBV6-6; j_gene: TRBJ1-2; len: 13; d_gene: -; abundance: -; CDR3aa: CASSDRRDYGYTF; CDR3nt: TGTGCCAGCAGCGACAGGCGAGACTATGGCTACACCTTC
v_gene: TRBV5-4; j_gene: TRBJ2-7; len: 12; d_gene: TRBD2; abundance: -; CDR3aa: CAIGTSVYEQYF; CDR3nt: TGTGCCATTGGGACTAGCGTCTACGAGCAGTACTTC
v_gene: TRBV27; j_gene: TRBJ1-5; len: 15; d_gene: -; abundance: -; CDR3aa: CASSLNSGSNQPQHF; CDR3nt: TGTGCCAGCAGTTTAAACTCGGGTAGCAATCAGCCCCAGCATTTT
v_gene: TRBV5-4; j_gene: TRBJ2-1; len: 15; d_gene: -; abundance: -; CDR3aa: CASSLSTSSYNEQFF; CDR3nt: TGTGCCAGCAGCTTGTCCACTAGCAGCTACAATGAGCAGTTCTTC
v_gene: TRBV4-1; j_gene: TRBJ2-3; len: 17; d_gene: TRBD2; abundance: -; CDR3aa: CASSQDGLAGSTDTQYF; CDR3nt: TGCGCCAGCAGCCAAGACGGCCTAGCGGGGAGCACAGATACGCAGTATTTT
v_gene: TRBV30; j_gene: TRBJ2-2; len: 15; d_gene: TRBD2; abundance: once; CDR3aa: CAWSVRTSGGGELFF; CDR3nt: TGTGCCTGGAGTGTACGTACTAGCGGAGGCGGGGAGCTGTTTTTT
v_gene: TRBV2; j_gene: TRBJ2-3; len: 15; d_gene: -; abundance: -; CDR3aa: CASTPVGGNTDTQYF; CDR3nt: TGTGCCAGCACCCCGGTAGGAGGAAACACAGATACGCAGTATTTT
v_gene: TRBV11-1; j_gene: TRBJ2-3; len: 16; d_gene: TRBD2; abundance: -; CDR3aa: CASSLDMGRGPDTQYF; CDR3nt: TGTGCCAGCAGCTTAGATATGGGGAGGGGCCCGGATACGCAGTATTTT
v_gene: TRBV6-5; j_gene: TRBJ2-7; len: 14; d_gene: -; abundance: -; CDR3aa: CASKGTRTSYEQYF; CDR3nt: TGTGCCAGCAAAGGGACACGGACCTCCTACGAGCAGTACTTC
v_gene: TRBV5-6; j_gene: TRBJ2-1; len: 17; d_gene: TRBD1; abundance: -; CDR3aa: CASSLAATGMGYNEQFF; CDR3nt: TGTGCCAGCAGCTTGGCCGCGACAGGGATGGGCTACAATGAGCAGTTCTTC
v_gene: TRBV5-6; j_gene: TRBJ2-2; len: 16; d_gene: TRBD1; abundance: -; CDR3aa: CASRSRQGMDTGELFF; CDR3nt: TGTGCCAGCAGATCTCGACAGGGAATGGACACCGGGGAGCTGTTTTTT
v_gene: TRBV7-2; j_gene: TRBJ2-2; len: 15; d_gene: TRBD1; abundance: -; CDR3aa: CASSRGQSNTGELFF; CDR3nt: TGTGCCAGCAGCCGGGGACAGTCGAACACCGGGGAGCTGTTTTTT
v_gene: TRBV6-1; j_gene: TRBJ1-6; len: 13; d_gene: -; abundance: once; CDR3aa: CASRTTDNSPLHF; CDR3nt: TGTGCCAGCAGGACCACAGATAATTCACCCCTCCACTTT
v_gene: TRBV5-6; j_gene: TRBJ2-1; len: 12; d_gene: -; abundance: -; CDR3aa: CASSPLQGEQFF; CDR3nt: TGTGCCAGCAGCCCACTCCAGGGAGAGCAGTTCTTC
v_gene: TRBV5-8; j_gene: TRBJ1-2; len: 15; d_gene: -; abundance: few; CDR3aa: CASSPRIMTVYGYTF; CDR3nt: TGTGCCAGCAGCCCGCGAATTATGACAGTCTATGGCTACACCTTC
v_gene: TRBV5-4; j_gene: TRBJ2-3; len: 15; d_gene: TRBD2; abundance: -; CDR3aa: CASSLDSGATDTQYF; CDR3nt: TGTGCCAGCAGTTTAGACAGCGGGGCGACAGATACGCAGTATTTT
v_gene: TRBV5-3; j_gene: TRBJ1-2; len: 15; d_gene: TRBD1; abundance: -; CDR3aa: CARSLAGTGFYGYTF; CDR3nt: TGTGCCAGAAGCCTAGCCGGGACAGGCTTCTATGGCTACACCTTC
v_gene: TRBV6-5; j_gene: TRBJ2-3; len: 13; d_gene: TRBD1; abundance: once; CDR3aa: CASSDRGTDTQYF; CDR3nt: TGTGCCAGCAGCGACAGGGGTACAGATACGCAGTATTTT
v_gene: TRBV12-3/TRBV12-4; j_gene: TRBJ2-7; len: 12; d_gene: TRBD1; abundance: -; CDR3aa: CASRTGGNEQYF; CDR3nt: TGTGCCAGCAGGACAGGGGGAAACGAGCAGTACTTC
v_gene: TRBV4-3; j_gene: TRBJ1-1; len: 15; d_gene: -; abundance: -; CDR3aa: CASSQAPRGNTEAFF; CDR3nt: TGCGCCAGCAGCCAAGCGCCTCGGGGGAACACTGAAGCTTTCTTT
v_gene: TRBV11-1; j_gene: TRBJ2-5; len: 16; d_gene: -; abundance: -; CDR3aa: CASSYRVSIKQETQYF; CDR3nt: TGTGCCAGCAGCTACAGGGTTTCCATTAAGCAAGAGACCCAGTACTTC
v_gene: TRBV25-1; j_gene: TRBJ2-7; len: 13; d_gene: TRBD1; abundance: -; CDR3aa: CASSAGGSYEQYF; CDR3nt: TGTGCCAGCAGTGCAGGGGGCAGTTACGAGCAGTACTTC
v_gene: TRBV13; j_gene: TRBJ1-2; len: 15; d_gene: TRBD1; abundance: -; CDR3aa: CASSLGLDRGGGYTF; CDR3nt: TGTGCCAGCAGCTTAGGCCTCGACAGGGGTGGTGGCTACACCTTC
v_gene: TRBV11-3; j_gene: TRBJ2-1; len: 15; d_gene: TRBD2; abundance: -; CDR3aa: CASSAGSGGYIEQFF; CDR3nt: TGTGCCAGCAGCGCCGGGAGCGGGGGTTATATTGAGCAGTTCTTC
v_gene: TRBV5-1; j_gene: TRBJ1-2; len: 15; d_gene: -; abundance: -; CDR3aa: CASSSRVDGTYGYTF; CDR3nt: TGCGCCAGCAGTTCCCGGGTAGACGGAACTTATGGCTACACCTTC
v_gene: TRBV7-9; j_gene: TRBJ2-5; len: 14; d_gene: TRBD1; abundance: -; CDR3aa: CAIQDRGDLGAQYF; CDR3nt: TGTGCCATCCAAGACAGGGGAGACCTCGGCGCCCAGTACTTC
v_gene: TRBV5-8; j_gene: TRBJ2-5; len: 15; d_gene: TRBD1; abundance: -; CDR3aa: CASSLGQGKGETQYF; CDR3nt: TGTGCCAGCAGCTTGGGACAGGGCAAAGGAGAGACCCAGTACTTC
v_gene: TRBV19; j_gene: TRBJ2-1; len: 17; d_gene: -; abundance: once; CDR3aa: CASSFKLVFISYNEQFF; CDR3nt: TGTGCCAGTAGTTTTAAGCTAGTTTTCATCTCCTACAATGAGCAGTTCTTC
v_gene: TRBV6-1; j_gene: TRBJ2-3; len: 15; d_gene: TRBD2; abundance: -; CDR3aa: CASSWSGGEADTQYF; CDR3nt: TGTGCCAGCAGTTGGAGCGGGGGGGAAGCAGATACGCAGTATTTT
v_gene: TRBV5-1; j_gene: TRBJ2-7; len: 16; d_gene: TRBD2; abundance: -; CDR3aa: CASSPVLAGLSYEQYF; CDR3nt: TGCGCCAGCAGCCCAGTACTAGCGGGCCTCTCCTACGAGCAGTACTTC
v_gene: TRBV6-1; j_gene: TRBJ2-1; len: 13; d_gene: TRBD1; abundance: once; CDR3aa: CANADNRGNEQFF; CDR3nt: TGTGCCAACGCAGACAACAGGGGAAATGAGCAGTTCTTC
v_gene: TRBV7-9; j_gene: TRBJ2-3; len: 17; d_gene: -; abundance: -; CDR3aa: CASSLVRQWHGTDTQYF; CDR3nt: TGTGCCAGCAGCTTAGTGAGGCAGTGGCACGGCACAGATACGCAGTATTTT
v_gene: TRBV13; j_gene: TRBJ1-2; len: 15; d_gene: -; abundance: -; CDR3aa: CASSFITNLYHGYTF; CDR3nt: TGTGCCAGCAGCTTTATAACTAACTTATACCATGGTTACACCTTC
v_gene: TRBV30; j_gene: TRBJ1-4; len: 14; d_gene: TRBD1; abundance: -; CDR3aa: CAWSVGQGNEKLFF; CDR3nt: TGTGCCTGGAGTGTGGGACAGGGTAATGAAAAACTGTTTTTT
v_gene: TRBV19; j_gene: TRBJ2-1; len: 14; d_gene: -; abundance: -; CDR3aa: CASSIRAEINEQFF; CDR3nt: TGTGCCAGTAGTATCAGGGCCGAGATCAATGAGCAGTTCTTC
v_gene: TRBV19; j_gene: TRBJ2-5; len: 17; d_gene: -; abundance: -; CDR3aa: CASSLGARTTIQETQYF; CDR3nt: TGTGCCAGTAGTCTCGGGGCCCGGACTACCATCCAAGAGACCCAGTACTTC